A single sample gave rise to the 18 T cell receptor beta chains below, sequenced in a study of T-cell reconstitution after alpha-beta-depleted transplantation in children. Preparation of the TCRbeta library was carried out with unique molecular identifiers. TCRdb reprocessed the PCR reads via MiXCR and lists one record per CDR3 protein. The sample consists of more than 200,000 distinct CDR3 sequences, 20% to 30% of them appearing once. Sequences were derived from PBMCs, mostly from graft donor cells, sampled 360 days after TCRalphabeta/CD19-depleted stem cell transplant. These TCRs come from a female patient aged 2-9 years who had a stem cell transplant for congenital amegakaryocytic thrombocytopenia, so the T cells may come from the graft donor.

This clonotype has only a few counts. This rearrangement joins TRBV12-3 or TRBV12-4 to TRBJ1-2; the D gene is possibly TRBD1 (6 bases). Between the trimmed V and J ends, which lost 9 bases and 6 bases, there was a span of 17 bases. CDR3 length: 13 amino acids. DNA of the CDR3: TGTGCCAGTACAGAGCAGGGGTTCCATGGCTACACCTTC. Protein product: CASTEQGFHGYTF.

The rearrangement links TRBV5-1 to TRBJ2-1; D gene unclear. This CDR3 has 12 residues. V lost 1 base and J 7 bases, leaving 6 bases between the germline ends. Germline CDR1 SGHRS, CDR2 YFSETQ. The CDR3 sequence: CASSLLENEQFF. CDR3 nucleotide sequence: TGCGCCAGCAGCTTGCTAGAGAATGAGCAGTTCTTC.

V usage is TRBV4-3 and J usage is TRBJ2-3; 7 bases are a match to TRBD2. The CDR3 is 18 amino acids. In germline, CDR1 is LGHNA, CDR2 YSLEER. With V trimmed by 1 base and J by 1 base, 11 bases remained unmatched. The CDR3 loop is CASSQVWTGGGGTDTQYF. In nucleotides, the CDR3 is TGCGCCAGCAGCCAAGTTTGGACGGGGGGTGGGGGCACAGATACGCAGTATTTT.

The DNA for the CDR3 is TGTGCCAGCAAATACGACAGGAGATATAGCAATCAGCCCCAGCATTTT. This translates into CASKYDRRYSNQPQHF. The J gene is TRBJ1-5, the V gene TRBV6-1, with a possible D match to TRBD1 (6 bases). The CDR3 runs to 16 residues. CDR1 is MNHNS and CDR2 is SASEGT in the germline V gene. With 7 bases removed from V and 0 bases from J, the gap between germline ends came to 16 bases.

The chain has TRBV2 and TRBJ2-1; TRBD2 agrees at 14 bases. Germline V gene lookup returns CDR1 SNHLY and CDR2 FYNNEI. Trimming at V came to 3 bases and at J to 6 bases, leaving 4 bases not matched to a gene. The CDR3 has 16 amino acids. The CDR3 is CASSETSGGVLNEQFF. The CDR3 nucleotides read TGTGCCAGCAGTGAGACTAGCGGGGGGGTTCTCAATGAGCAGTTCTTC.

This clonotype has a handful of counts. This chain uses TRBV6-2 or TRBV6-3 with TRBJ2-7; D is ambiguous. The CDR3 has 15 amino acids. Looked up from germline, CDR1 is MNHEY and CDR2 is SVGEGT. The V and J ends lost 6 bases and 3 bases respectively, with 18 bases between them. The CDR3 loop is CASRSYRRPNYEQYF. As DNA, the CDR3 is TGTGCCAGCAGAAGTTACCGCAGACCCAACTACGAGCAGTACTTC.

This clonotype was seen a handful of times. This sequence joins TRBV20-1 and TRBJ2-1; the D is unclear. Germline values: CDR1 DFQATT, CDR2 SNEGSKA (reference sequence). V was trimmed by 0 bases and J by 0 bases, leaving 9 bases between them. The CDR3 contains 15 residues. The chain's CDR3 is CSARDYWISYNEQFF. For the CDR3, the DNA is TGCAGTGCTAGAGATTACTGGATCTCCTACAATGAGCAGTTCTTC.

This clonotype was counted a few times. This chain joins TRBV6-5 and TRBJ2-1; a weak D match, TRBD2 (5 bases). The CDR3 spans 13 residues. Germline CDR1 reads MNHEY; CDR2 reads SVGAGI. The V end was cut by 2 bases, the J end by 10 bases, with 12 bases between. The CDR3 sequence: CASSYRSGWEQFF. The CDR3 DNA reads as TGTGCCAGCAGTTACCGAAGCGGATGGGAGCAGTTCTTC.

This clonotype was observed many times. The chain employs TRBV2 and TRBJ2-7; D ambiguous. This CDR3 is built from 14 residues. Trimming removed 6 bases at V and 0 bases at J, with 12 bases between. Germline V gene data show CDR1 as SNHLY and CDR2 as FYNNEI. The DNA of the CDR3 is TGTGCCAGCAGAACCAAAGCCCTCTCCTACGAGCAGTACTTC. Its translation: CASRTKALSYEQYF.

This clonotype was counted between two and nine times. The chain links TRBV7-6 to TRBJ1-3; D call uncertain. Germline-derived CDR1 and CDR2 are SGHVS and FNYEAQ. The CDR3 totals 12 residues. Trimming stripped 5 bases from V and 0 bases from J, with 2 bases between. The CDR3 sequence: CASSTSGNTIYF. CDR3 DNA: TGTGCCAGCAGCACCTCTGGAAACACCATATATTTT.

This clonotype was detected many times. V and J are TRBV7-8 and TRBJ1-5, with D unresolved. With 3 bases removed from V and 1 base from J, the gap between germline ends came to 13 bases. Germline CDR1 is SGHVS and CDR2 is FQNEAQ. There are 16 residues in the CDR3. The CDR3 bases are TGTGCCAGCAGCTTTAACTGGGGTGAAAGCAATCAGCCCCAGCATTTT. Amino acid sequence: CASSFNWGESNQPQHF.

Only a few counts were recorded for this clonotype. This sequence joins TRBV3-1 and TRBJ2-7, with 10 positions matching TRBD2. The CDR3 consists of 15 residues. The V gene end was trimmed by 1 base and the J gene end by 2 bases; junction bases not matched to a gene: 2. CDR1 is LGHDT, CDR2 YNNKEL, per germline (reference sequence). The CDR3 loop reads CASSQGLAGTYEQYF. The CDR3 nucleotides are TGTGCCAGCAGCCAAGGACTAGCGGGTACCTACGAGCAGTACTTC.

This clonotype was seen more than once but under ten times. CDR3 nucleotide sequence: TGTGCCAGCAGTTGGACCTTGAGGCCGGCTTTCTTT. It translates to CASSWTLRPAFF. V gene TRBV2 combines with J gene TRBJ1-1; D unresolved. Trimming stripped 5 bases from V and 11 bases from J, with 15 bases between. Germline loops: CDR1 SNHLY, CDR2 FYNNEI. This CDR3 has 12 residues.

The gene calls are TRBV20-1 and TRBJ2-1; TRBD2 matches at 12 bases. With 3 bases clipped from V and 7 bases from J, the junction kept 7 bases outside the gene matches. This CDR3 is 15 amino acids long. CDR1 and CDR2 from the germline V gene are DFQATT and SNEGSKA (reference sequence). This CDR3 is CSARKLAGGRNEQFF. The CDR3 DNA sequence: TGCAGTGCTAGGAAACTAGCGGGGGGTCGGAATGAGCAGTTCTTC.

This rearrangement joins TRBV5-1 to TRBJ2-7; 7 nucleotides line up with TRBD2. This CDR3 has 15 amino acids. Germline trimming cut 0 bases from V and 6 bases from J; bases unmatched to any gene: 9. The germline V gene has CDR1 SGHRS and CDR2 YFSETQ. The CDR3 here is CASSLVSGAEGEQYF. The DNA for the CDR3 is TGCGCCAGCAGCTTGGTAAGCGGGGCGGAGGGCGAGCAGTACTTC. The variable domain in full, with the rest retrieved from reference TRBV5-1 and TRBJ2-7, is KAGVTQTPRYLIKTRGQQVTLSCSPISGHRSVSWYQQTPGQGLQFLFEYFSETQRNKGNFPGRFSGRQFSNSRSEMNVSTLELGDSALYLCASSLVSGAEGEQYFGPGTRLTVT.

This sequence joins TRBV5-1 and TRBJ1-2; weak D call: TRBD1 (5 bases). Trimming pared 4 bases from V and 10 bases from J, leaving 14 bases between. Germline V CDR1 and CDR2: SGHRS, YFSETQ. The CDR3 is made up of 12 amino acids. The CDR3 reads CASSVDGTDYTF. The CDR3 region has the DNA TGCGCCAGCAGCGTTGACGGGACCGACTACACCTTC. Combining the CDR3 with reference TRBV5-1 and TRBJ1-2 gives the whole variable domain KAGVTQTPRYLIKTRGQQVTLSCSPISGHRSVSWYQQTPGQGLQFLFEYFSETQRNKGNFPGRFSGRQFSNSRSEMNVSTLELGDSALYLCASSVDGTDYTFGSGTRLTVV.

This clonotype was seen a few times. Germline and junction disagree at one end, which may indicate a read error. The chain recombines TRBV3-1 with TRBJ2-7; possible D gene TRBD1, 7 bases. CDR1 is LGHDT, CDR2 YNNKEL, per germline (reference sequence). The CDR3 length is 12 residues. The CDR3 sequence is CASSQEGRGEDF. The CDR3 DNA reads TGTGCCAGCAGCCAAGAGGGCAGGGGGGAGGACTTC.

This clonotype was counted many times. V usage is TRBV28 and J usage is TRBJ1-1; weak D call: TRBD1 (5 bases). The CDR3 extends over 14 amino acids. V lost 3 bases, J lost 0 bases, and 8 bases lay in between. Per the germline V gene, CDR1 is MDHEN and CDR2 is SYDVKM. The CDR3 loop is CASSFWGMNTEAFF. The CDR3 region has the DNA TGTGCCAGCAGTTTTTGGGGGATGAACACTGAAGCTTTCTTT.